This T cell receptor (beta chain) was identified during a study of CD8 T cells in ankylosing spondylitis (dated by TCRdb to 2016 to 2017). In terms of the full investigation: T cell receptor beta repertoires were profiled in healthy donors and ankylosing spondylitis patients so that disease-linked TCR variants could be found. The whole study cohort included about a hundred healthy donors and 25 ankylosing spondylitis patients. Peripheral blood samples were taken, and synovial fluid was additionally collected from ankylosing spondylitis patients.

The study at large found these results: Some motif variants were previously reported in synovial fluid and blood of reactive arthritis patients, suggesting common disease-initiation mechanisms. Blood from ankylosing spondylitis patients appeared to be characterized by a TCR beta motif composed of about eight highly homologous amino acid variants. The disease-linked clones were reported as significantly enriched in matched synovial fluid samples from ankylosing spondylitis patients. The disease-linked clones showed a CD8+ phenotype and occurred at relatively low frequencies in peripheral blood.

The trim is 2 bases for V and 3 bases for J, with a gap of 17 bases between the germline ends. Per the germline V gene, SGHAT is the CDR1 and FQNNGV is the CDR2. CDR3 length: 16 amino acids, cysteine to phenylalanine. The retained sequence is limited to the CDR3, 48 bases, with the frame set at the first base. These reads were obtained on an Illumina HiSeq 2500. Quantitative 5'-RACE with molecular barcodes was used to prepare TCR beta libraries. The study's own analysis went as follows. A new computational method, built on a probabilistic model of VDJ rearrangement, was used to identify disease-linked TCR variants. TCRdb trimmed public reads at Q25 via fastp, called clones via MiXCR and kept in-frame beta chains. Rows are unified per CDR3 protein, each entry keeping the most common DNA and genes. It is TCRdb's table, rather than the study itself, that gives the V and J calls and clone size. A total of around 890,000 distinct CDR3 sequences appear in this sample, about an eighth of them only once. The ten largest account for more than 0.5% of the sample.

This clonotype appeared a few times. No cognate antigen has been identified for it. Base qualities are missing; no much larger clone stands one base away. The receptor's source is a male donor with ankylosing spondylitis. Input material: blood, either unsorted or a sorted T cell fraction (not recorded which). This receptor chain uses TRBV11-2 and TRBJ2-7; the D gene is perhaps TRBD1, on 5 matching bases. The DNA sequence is TGTGCCAGCAGCTTAAGGGGCGGTCACCTGAACTACGAGCAGTACTTC. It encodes CASSLRGGHLNYEQYF.